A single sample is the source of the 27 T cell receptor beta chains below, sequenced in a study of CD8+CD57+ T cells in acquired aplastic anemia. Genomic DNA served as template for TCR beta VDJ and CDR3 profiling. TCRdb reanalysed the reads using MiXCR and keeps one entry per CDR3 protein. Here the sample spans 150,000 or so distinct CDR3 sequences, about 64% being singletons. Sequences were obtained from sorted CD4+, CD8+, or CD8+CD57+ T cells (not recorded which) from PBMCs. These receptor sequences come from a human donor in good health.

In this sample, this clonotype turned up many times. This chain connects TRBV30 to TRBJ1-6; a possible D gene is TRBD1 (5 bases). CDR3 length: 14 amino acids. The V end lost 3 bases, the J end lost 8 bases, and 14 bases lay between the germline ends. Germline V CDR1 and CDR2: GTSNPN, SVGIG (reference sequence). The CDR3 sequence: CAWSGRVWYSPLHF. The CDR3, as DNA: TGTGCCTGGAGCGGCAGGGTATGGTATTCACCCCTCCACTTT.

This CDR3 reads CASSPGEFDEQYF. The DNA for the CDR3 is TGTGCCAGCAGCCCCGGGGAGTTCGACGAGCAGTACTTC. This chain uses TRBV12-3 or TRBV12-4 with TRBJ2-7, with a weak D call TRBD2 (5 bases). The ends were cut back, 6 bases at V and 5 bases at J, with 14 bases in the middle. The CDR3 consists of 13 residues.

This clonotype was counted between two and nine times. This chain's CDR3 is CASSLTGDPYNEQFF. DNA for the CDR3: TGTGCCAGCAGCTTAACCGGGGACCCCTACAATGAGCAGTTCTTC. V usage is TRBV7-8 and J usage is TRBJ2-1; D may match TRBD1 or TRBD2 (5 bases each). The CDR3 length is 15 residues. Germline-derived CDR1 and CDR2 are SGHVS and FQNEAQ. The V gene lost 2 bases and the J gene lost 2 bases, with 10 bases spanning the gap.

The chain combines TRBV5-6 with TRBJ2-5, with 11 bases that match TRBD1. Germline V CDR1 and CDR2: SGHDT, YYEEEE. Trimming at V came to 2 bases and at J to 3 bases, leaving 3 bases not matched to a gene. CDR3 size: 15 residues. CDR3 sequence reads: CASSFPGQGEETQYF. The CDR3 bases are TGTGCCAGCAGCTTCCCGGGACAGGGGGAAGAGACCCAGTACTTC.

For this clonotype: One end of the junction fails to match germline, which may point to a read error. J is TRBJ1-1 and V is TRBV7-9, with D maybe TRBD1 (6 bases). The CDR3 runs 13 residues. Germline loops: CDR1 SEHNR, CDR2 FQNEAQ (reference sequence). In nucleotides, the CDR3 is TGTGCCAGCAGCTTAGCGCAGGACAGTGAAGCTTTTTTT. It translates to CASSLAQDSEAFF.

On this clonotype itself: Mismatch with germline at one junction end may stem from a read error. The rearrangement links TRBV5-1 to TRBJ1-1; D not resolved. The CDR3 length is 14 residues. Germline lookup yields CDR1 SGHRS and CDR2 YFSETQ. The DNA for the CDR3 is TGTGCCAGCAGCGCTGGTTTGGGGAATAACTTAGCTTTCTTT. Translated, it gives CASSAGLGNNLAFF.

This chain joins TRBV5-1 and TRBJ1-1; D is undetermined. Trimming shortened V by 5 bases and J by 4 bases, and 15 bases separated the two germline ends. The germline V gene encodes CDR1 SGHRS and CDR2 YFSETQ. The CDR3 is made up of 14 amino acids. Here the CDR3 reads CASRYSGVATEAFF. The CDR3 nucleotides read TGCGCCAGCAGGTACAGCGGGGTCGCCACTGAAGCTTTCTTT.

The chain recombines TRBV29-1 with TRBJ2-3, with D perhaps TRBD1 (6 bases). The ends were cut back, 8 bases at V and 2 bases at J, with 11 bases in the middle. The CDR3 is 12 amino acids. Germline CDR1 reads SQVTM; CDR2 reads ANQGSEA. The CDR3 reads CSTGQFTDTQYF. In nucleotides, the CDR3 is TGCAGCACTGGACAGTTCACAGATACGCAGTATTTT.

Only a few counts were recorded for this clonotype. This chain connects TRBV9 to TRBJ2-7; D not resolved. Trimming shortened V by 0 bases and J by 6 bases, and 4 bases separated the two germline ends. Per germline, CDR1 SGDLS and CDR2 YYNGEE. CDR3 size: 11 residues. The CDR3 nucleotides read TGTGCCAGCAGCGTAGGGGTCGAGCAGTACTTC. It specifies CASSVGVEQYF.

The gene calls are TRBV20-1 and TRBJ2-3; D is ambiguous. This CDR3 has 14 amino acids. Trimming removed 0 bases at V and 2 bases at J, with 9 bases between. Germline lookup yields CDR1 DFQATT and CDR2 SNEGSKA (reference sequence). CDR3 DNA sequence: TGCAGTGCTAGAGATCTCCAGTCCACAGATACGCAGTATTTT. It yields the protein CSARDLQSTDTQYF.

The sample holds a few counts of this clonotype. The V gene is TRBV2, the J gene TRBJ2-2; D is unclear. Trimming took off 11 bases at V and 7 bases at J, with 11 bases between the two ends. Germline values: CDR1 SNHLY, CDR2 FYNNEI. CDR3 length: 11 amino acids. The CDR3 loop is CACRPIGELFF. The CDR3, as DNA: TGTGCCTGCCGCCCCATCGGGGAGCTGTTTTTT.

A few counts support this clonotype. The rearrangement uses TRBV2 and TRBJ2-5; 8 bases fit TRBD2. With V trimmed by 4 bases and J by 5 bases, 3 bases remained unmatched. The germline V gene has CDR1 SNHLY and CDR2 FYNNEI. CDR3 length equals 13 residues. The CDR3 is CASSGSGGETQYF. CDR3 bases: TGTGCCAGCAGTGGTTCGGGGGGGGAGACCCAGTACTTC.

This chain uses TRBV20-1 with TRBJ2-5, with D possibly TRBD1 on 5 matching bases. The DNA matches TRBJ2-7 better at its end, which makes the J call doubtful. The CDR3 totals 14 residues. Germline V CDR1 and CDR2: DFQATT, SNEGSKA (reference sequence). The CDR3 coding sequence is TGCAGTGCCGTTCTCTCTTCAGGGTCCTACGAGCAGTACTTC. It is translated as CSAVLSSGSYEQYF.

The CDR3 DNA is TGCAGTGCTAGAAGGAATAGTGAGCAGTTCTTC. Translating gives CSARRNSEQFF. The chain couples TRBV20-1 to TRBJ2-1; no clear D. The CDR3 is 11 residues long. Germline V gives CDR1 DFQATT, CDR2 SNEGSKA (reference sequence). V was cut by 2 bases and J by 9 bases, with 8 bases left in between.

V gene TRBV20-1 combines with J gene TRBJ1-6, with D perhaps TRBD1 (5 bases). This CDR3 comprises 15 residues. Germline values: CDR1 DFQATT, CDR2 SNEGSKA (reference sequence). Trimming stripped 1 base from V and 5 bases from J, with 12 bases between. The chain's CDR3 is CSARGKGKDNSPLHF. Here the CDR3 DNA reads TGCAGTGCTAGAGGCAAGGGGAAGGATAATTCACCCCTCCACTTT.

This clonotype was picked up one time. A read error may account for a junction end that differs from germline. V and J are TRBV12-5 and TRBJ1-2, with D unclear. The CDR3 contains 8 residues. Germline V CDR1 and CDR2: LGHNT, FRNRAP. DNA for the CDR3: TGTGCTACCACCACCCACCCCTTC. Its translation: CATTTHPF.

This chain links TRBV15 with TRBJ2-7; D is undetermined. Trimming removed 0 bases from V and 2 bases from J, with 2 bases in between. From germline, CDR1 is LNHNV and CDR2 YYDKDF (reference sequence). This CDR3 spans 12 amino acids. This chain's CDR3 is CATSREAYEQYF. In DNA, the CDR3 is TGTGCCACCAGCAGAGAGGCCTACGAGCAGTACTTC.

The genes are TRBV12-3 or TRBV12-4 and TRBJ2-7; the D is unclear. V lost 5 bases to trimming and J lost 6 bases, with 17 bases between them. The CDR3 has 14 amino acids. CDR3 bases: TGTGCCAGCAGTCCGTCCCAACGCGGCCTCGAGCAGTACTTC. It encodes CASSPSQRGLEQYF.

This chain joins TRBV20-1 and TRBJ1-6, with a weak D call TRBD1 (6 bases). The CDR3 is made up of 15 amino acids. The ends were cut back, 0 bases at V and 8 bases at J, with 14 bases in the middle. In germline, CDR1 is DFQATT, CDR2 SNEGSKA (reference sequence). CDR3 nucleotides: TGCAGTGCTAGAGATCAGGGGCATTGGGATTCACCCCTCCACTTT. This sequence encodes CSARDQGHWDSPLHF.

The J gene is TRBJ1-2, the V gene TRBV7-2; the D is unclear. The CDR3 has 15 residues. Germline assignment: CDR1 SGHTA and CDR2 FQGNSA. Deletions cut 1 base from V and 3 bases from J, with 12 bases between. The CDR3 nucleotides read TGTGCCAGCAGCTTAGTCAAGGGCCAGTACTATGGCTACACCTTC. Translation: CASSLVKGQYYGYTF.

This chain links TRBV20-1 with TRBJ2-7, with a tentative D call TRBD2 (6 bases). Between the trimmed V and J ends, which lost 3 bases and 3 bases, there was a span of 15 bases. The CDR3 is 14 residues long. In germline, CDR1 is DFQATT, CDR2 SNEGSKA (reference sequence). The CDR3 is CSARSSGGSYEQYF. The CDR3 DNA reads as TGCAGTGCTAGGTCCTCAGGAGGGAGCTACGAGCAGTACTTC.

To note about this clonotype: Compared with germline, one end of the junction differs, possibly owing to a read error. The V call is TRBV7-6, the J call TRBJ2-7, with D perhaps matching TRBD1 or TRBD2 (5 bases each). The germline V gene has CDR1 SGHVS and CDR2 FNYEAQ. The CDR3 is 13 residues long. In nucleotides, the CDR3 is TGTGCCAGCAGCTCCCGGGGCTTCTACGAGCAGTGCTTC. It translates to CASSSRGFYEQCF. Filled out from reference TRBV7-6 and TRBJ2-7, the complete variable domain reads GAGVSQSPRYKVTKRGQDVALRCDPISGHVSLYWYRQALGQGPEFLTYFNYEAQQDKSGLPNDRFSAERPEGSISTLTIQRTEQRDSAMYRCASSSRGFYEQCFGPGTRLTVT.

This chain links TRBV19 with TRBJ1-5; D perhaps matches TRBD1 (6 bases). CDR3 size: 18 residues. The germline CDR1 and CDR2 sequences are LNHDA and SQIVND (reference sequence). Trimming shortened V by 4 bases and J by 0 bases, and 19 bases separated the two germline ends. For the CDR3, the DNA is TGTGCCAGTAGTACCCCCTCAGACAGGACGTATAGCAATCAGCCCCAGCATTTT. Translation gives CASSTPSDRTYSNQPQHF.

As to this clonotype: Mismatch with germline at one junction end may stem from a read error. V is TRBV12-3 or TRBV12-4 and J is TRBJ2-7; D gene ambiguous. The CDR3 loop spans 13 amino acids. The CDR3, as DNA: TGTTCCAGCTGTTCCGGTAACGCCTACGAGCAGTACTTC. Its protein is CSSCSGNAYEQYF.

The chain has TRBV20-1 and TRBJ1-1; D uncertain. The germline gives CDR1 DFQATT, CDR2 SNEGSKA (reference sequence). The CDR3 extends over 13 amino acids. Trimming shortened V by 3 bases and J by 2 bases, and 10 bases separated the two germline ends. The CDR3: CSASWAANTEAFF. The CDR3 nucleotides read TGCAGTGCTAGTTGGGCCGCAAACACTGAAGCTTTCTTT.

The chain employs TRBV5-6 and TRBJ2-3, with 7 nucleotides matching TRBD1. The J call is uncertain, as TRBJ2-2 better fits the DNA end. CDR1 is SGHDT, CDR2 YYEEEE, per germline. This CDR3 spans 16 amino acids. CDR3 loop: CASSLTGVRVTGELFF. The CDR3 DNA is TGTGCCAGCAGCTTGACAGGGGTCCGGGTCACCGGGGAGCTGTTTTTT.

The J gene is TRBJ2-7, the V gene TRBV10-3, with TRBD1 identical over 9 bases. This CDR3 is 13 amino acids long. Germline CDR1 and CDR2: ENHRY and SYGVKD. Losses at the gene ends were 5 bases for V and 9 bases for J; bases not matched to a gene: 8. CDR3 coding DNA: TGTGCCATCAGTCCGGGACAGGGCGCTGGGCAGTACTTC. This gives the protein CAISPGQGAGQYF.